This T cell receptor beta chain emerged from a study of cytomegalovirus exposure and HLA in healthy donors. Study findings and constraints: Earlier analysis found most TCR beta V segments productive about 87% or about 30% of the time.

Regarding this clone: As yet, its antigen is unknown.

It was with 60 Vbeta and 13 Jbeta primers that the PCR ran. Using immunoSEQ multiplex PCR, the repertoire was profiled, and TCRdb retains in-frame clones only, with some absent. The sample records 110,000 to 150,000 clones, 80% to 90% being singletons. Per germline, CDR1 SGDLS and CDR2 YYNGEE. V was clipped by 0 bases and J by 7 bases; unmatched bases: 15. The CDR3 has 17 residues. The receptor was isolated from a woman in her thirties or forties in good health and CMV-seropositive. Sequenced input: PBMCs. The gene calls are TRBV9 and TRBJ1-1; 7 bases align to TRBD1. DNA of the CDR3: TGTGCCAGCAGCGTAGGCCCGCTGGGACAGTGGGACGGTGAAGCTTTCTTT. Protein product: CASSVGPLGQWDGEAFF.